This TCR beta chain is from a study of OX40 agonist ivuxolimab in advanced cancers. The CDR3 sequence is 14 residues long. J was trimmed by 3 bases and V by 5 bases; bases with no gene match: 1. Looked up from germline, CDR1 is SSHAT and CDR2 is FNYEAQ (reference sequence). This table comes from immunoSEQ multiplex PCR, and its TCRdb copy is limited to in-frame clones, with some not included. This table holds approximately 79,000 clones, about 93% found once. The cohort excluded patients with autoimmune disease history or systemic immunosuppression. The TCR originated in an adult with an advanced solid tumor such as melanoma, head and neck, liver or kidney cancer. The chain uses TRBV7-7 and TRBJ2-2, with TRBD1 matching over 9 bases. The sequencing used CD4+ or CD8+ T cells sorted from blood, collected in a trial of the OX40 agonist ivuxolimab. CDR3 bases: TGTGCCAGCAGCCGGGACAGGGACACCGGGGAGCTGTTTTTT. Translation: CASSRDRDTGELFF.